This entry lists 21 T cell receptor beta chains sequenced from one sample in a study of Tregs in tolerant kidney transplant recipients. Profiled with immunoSEQ multiplex PCR; TCRdb holds only in-frame clones, not every one. The repertoire holds fewer than 70,000 clones, with 65% to 85% as singletons. What was sequenced was CD4+ T cells from blood. The receptor set was obtained from a human donor in good health.

The chain has TRBV10-3 and TRBJ2-7; D is unresolved. Germline CDR1 reads ENHRY; CDR2 reads SYGVKD. This CDR3 has 13 residues. V dropped 3 bases and J dropped 1 base, with 7 bases sitting between them. CDR3 region: CAISEPGSYEQYF. CDR3 nucleotide sequence: TGTGCCATCAGTGAACCTGGTTCCTACGAGCAGTACTTC.

This clone was detected only a few times. The chain couples TRBV7-9 to TRBJ1-5; 7 bases agree with TRBD1. Trimming at V came to 4 bases and at J to 1 base, leaving 4 bases not matched to a gene. The CDR3 loop spans 15 amino acids. Germline V gene lookup returns CDR1 SEHNR and CDR2 FQNEAQ (reference sequence). This CDR3 is CASSSTGFSNQPQHF. CDR3 in DNA: TGTGCCAGCAGCTCGACAGGGTTCAGCAATCAGCCCCAGCATTTT.

V is TRBV5-4 and J is TRBJ2-2, with 8 bases identical to TRBD1. The V gene end was trimmed by 0 bases and the J gene end by 1 base; junction bases not matched to a gene: 2. The germline CDR1 and CDR2 sequences are SGHNT and YYREEE (reference sequence). This CDR3 is 16 amino acids long. The CDR3 DNA reads TGTGCCAGCAGCTTGGCCGGGACAGGGAACACCGGGGAGCTGTTTTTT. Translation: CASSLAGTGNTGELFF.

The V and J genes are TRBV6-5 and TRBJ1-2, with 7 bases aligning to TRBD1. Trimming took 6 bases from V and 0 from J; bases not matched to a gene: 4. The CDR3 is 14 amino acids. Germline CDR1 reads MNHEY; CDR2 reads SVGAGI. The CDR3 here is CASSRDSANYGYTF. CDR3 DNA: TGTGCCAGCAGCCGGGACAGCGCTAACTATGGCTACACCTTC.

This chain uses TRBV5-1 with TRBJ2-5, with D perhaps matching TRBD1 (6 bases). Germline assignment: CDR1 SGHRS and CDR2 YFSETQ. This CDR3 has 14 residues. The germline V and J ends were trimmed by 9 bases and 7 bases, with 22 bases remaining between them. DNA of the CDR3: TGCGCCACAGGGGAAGGCACTAGTGGGGGGACCCAGTACTTC. Protein sequence: CATGEGTSGGTQYF.

This clone was seen more than once but under ten times. The chain has TRBV5-4 and TRBJ2-3; D not certain. V was cut by 4 bases and J by 1 base, with 13 bases left in between. This CDR3 contains 15 residues. CDR1 is SGHNT, CDR2 YYREEE, per germline (reference sequence). CDR3 coding DNA: TGTGCCAGCAGCCCTCCCCGGACCGGCACAGATACGCAGTATTTT. As protein: CASSPPRTGTDTQYF.

This clone has just one count. The chain couples TRBV19 to TRBJ1-3; D unresolved. V dropped 2 bases and J dropped 8 bases, with 13 bases sitting between them. This CDR3 has 14 amino acids. Germline CDR1 LNHDA, CDR2 SQIVND (reference sequence). The CDR3, as DNA: TGTGCCAGTAGTATATGGACTAGGTCCCACACCATATATTTT. Translating gives CASSIWTRSHTIYF.

The chain couples TRBV7-2 to TRBJ1-1; D unresolved. This CDR3 contains 12 residues. Per the germline V gene, CDR1 is SGHTA and CDR2 is FQGNSA. The V end was cut by 4 bases, the J end by 5 bases, with 8 bases between. The CDR3 spells CASSSVQTEAFF. Here the CDR3 DNA reads TGTGCCAGCAGCTCCGTACAGACTGAAGCTTTCTTT.

The chain uses TRBV7-5 and TRBJ2-7; the table's D call, TRBD1, was not checked against the DNA. TRBV7-5 is a pseudogene segment. This CDR3 is built from 15 residues. CDR3 DNA: TGTGCCAGAAGCTTAGTCCAGGGGGCGGTCTACGAGCAGTACTTC. It specifies CARSLVQGAVYEQYF.

Here the CDR3 reads CASSFGGQGLTGGAEAFF. In nucleotides, the CDR3 is TGTGCCAGCAGCTTTGGAGGACAGGGCCTAACCGGGGGCGCTGAAGCTTTCTTT. The rearrangement joins TRBV5-4 to TRBJ1-1, with 8 positions matching TRBD1. This CDR3 is 18 amino acids long. V was clipped by 2 bases and J by 6 bases; unmatched bases: 18. The germline gives CDR1 SGHNT, CDR2 YYREEE (reference sequence). The whole variable domain, remainder taken from reference TRBV5-4 and TRBJ1-1, is ETGVTQSPTHLIKTRGQQVTLRCSSQSGHNTVSWYQQALGQGPQFIFQYYREEENGRGNFPPRFSGLQFPNYSSELNVNALELDDSALYLCASSFGGQGLTGGAEAFFGQGTRLTVV.

This clone was seen a single time. V usage is TRBV5-1 and J usage is TRBJ2-1, with TRBD1 matching 7 bases. This CDR3 comprises 16 residues. V lost 0 bases to trimming and J lost 2 bases; unmatched junction nucleotides: 5. Germline assignment: CDR1 SGHRS and CDR2 YFSETQ. CDR3 residues: CASSLVGGGTYNEQFF. In DNA, the CDR3 is TGCGCCAGCAGCTTGGTAGGGGGCGGAACCTACAATGAGCAGTTCTTC.

This rearrangement joins TRBV5-1 to TRBJ1-4; 8 positions match TRBD1. CDR1 is SGHRS and CDR2 is YFSETQ in the germline V gene. CDR3 length equals 16 residues. The trim removed 4 bases at V and 5 bases at J, leaving 10 bases unmatched. The CDR3 loop is CASSTGQGGMNEKLFF. The CDR3 DNA sequence: TGCGCCAGCAGCACAGGACAGGGCGGCATGAATGAAAAACTGTTTTTT.

The sample holds a few counts of this clone. DNA of the CDR3: TGTGCTAGTGGTGCGGACAGCTCCTATGGCTACACCTTC. Encoded protein: CASGADSSYGYTF. This rearrangement joins TRBV12-5 to TRBJ1-2, with a possible D match to TRBD1 (6 bases). Germline CDR1 LGHNT, CDR2 FRNRAP. V lost 5 bases to trimming and J lost 4 bases, with 11 bases between them. The CDR3 consists of 13 residues.

This chain joins TRBV5-4 and TRBJ2-7, with 11 bases matching TRBD1. Unmatched junction bases numbered 9, after V lost 4 bases and J lost 6 bases. Per the germline V gene, CDR1 is SGHNT and CDR2 is YYREEE (reference sequence). The CDR3 consists of 15 residues. The CDR3 is CASSQTRTGGSEQYF. CDR3 sequence (DNA): TGTGCCAGCAGCCAAACCCGGACAGGGGGCAGCGAGCAGTACTTC.

V usage is TRBV4-1 and J usage is TRBJ1-2, with a tentative D call TRBD1 (5 bases). Germline CDR1 reads MGHRA; CDR2 reads YSYEKL. V was trimmed by 3 bases and J by 1 base, leaving 15 bases between them. The CDR3 has 16 residues. CDR3 region: CASSHTGSILNYGYTF. CDR3 nucleotides: TGCGCCAGCAGCCACACAGGTTCGATACTTAACTATGGCTACACCTTC.

CDR3 protein: CASSNPGRIYGYTF. The DNA for the CDR3 is TGCGCCAGCAGCAACCCAGGACGGATCTATGGCTACACCTTC. The V gene is TRBV5-1, the J gene TRBJ1-2; the D is unclear. The CDR3 extends over 14 amino acids. From germline, CDR1 is SGHRS and CDR2 YFSETQ. V lost 4 bases to trimming and J lost 4 bases, with 14 bases between them.

The chain employs TRBV18 and TRBJ2-2; 11 nucleotides line up with TRBD1. V shed 3 bases and J 3 bases; nucleotides not matched to a gene: 3. Germline V lookup: CDR1 KGHSH, CDR2 LQKENI. This CDR3 comprises 16 residues. CDR3 DNA: TGTGCCAGCTCACCGAGGACAGGGGGCGACACCGGGGAGCTGTTTTTT. Its translation is CASSPRTGGDTGELFF.

This chain's CDR3 is CASSQAGSTDTQYF. CDR3 nucleotide sequence: TGCGCCAGCAGTCAGGCGGGAAGCACAGATACGCAGTATTTT. V gene TRBV5-1 combines with J gene TRBJ2-3; D might be TRBD2 (6 bases). V was cut by 5 bases and J by 0 bases, with 10 bases left in between. The germline CDR1 and CDR2 sequences are SGHRS and YFSETQ. The CDR3 runs to 14 residues.

The chain recombines TRBV27 with TRBJ1-2, with a tentative D call TRBD1 (6 bases). V was trimmed by 3 bases and J by 7 bases, leaving 12 bases between them. Germline-derived CDR1 and CDR2 are MNHEY and SMNVEV (reference sequence). The CDR3 is 13 amino acids. CDR3 coding DNA: TGTGCCAGCAGTTTCTGGCAGGGGTCTGGCTACACCTTC. Translation gives CASSFWQGSGYTF.

The chain has TRBV14 and TRBJ1-1; 8 bases align to TRBD1. Germline CDR1 SGHDN, CDR2 FVKESK. The CDR3 contains 15 residues. Losses at the gene ends were 3 bases for V and 3 bases for J; bases not matched to a gene: 6. The CDR3 loop is CASSQRTGRDTEAFF. The CDR3, as DNA: TGTGCCAGCAGCCAGAGGACAGGGAGGGACACTGAAGCTTTCTTT.

The chain joins TRBV29-1 to TRBJ1-2; D is ambiguous. Looked up from germline, CDR1 is SQVTM and CDR2 is ANQGSEA. V lost 6 bases to trimming and J lost 2 bases, with 13 bases between them. This CDR3 has 13 amino acids. The CDR3 region is CSVTVALNYGYTF. CDR3 DNA: TGCAGCGTCACAGTGGCATTAAACTATGGCTACACCTTC.